The T cell receptor (beta chain) under discussion was sequenced for a study of T cells in Graves' hyperthyroidism and ophthalmopathy. RNA transcripts served as the template for amplifying TCR beta CDR3 regions. An initial round of RT-PCR targeting the TCR CDR3 relied on the HTBI primer set. TCRdb redid the calling of the multiplex PCR reads with MiXCR, one entry per CDR3 protein. The sample has about 360,000 distinct CDR3 sequences; about 13% are singletons. This clonotype came up many times. What it binds is not known. V was pared by 3 bases and J by 6 bases, with 3 bases of the junction left unmatched. CDR3 length: 15 residues. CDR1 and CDR2 (germline): MDHEN, SYDVKM. Newly diagnosed hyperthyroidism, duration under 2 months, in patients aged 18 to 65. PBMCs were collected from a roughly 9.7 ml volume of fresh peripheral blood. Notes on the study in general: Ophthalmopathy was identified by the model a median about seven months ahead of onset. Within blood appeared most thyroid clonotypes that had expanded above 0.001.

The sequence was obtained from a woman between 18 and 29 years old with Graves' hyperthyroidism. V gene TRBV28 combines with J gene TRBJ2-2; 11 bases are a match to TRBD2. The sequenced material came from blood. The CDR3 here is CASSLPGLAAGELFF. CDR3 in DNA: TGTGCCAGCAGTTTGCCGGGACTAGCGGCCGGGGAGCTGTTTTTT.